This T cell receptor beta chain comes out of a study of vaccination effects on CD4 cells after COVID-19. Across the whole study: Samples were given by two convalescent patients 16 days and one week before vaccination. Findings and limits, study-wide: Whether induced by infection or by vaccine, clones showed marked clonal contraction late after vaccination. Sampling in the study covered few convalescent patients and included no early post-infection timepoints.

As concerns this clone: What it recognizes is unknown.

Assay: immunoSEQ multiplex PCR; the TCRdb copy retains only in-frame clones and omits some. The sample holds 70,000 or so clones, roughly two thirds seen once. In the ViraFEST assay, antigen-specific CD4+ clonotypes were identified by expansion after peptide-pool stimulation. On roughly day 10 of culture, CD4+ T cells were separated out. Infection dated between March and December 2020, before the Alpha, Beta and Delta variants reached the United States. The CDR3 runs 12 residues. Trimming took off 8 bases at V and 9 bases at J, with 14 bases between the two ends. Germline CDR1 reads MNHNY; CDR2 reads SVGAGI (reference sequence).

V usage is TRBV6-6 and J usage is TRBJ2-1; D call uncertain. The sample was CD4+ T cells from PBMCs cultured with HIV peptides, taken before COVID-19 vaccination. The subset is: HIV-1 Nef peptide pool negative control/reference culture. The TCR was taken from a human donor who had a prior SARS-CoV-2 infection. CDR3 amino acids: CASSGTRGEQFF. CDR3 sequence (DNA): TGTGCCAGCTCAGGTACCCGAGGTGAGCAGTTCTTC.